This T cell receptor (beta chain) was identified in a study of cytomegalovirus exposure and HLA in healthy donors. About the research overall: Prior work identified 95 million to 120 million unique TCR beta sequences in about 179 million T cells.

V gave up 5 bases and J gave up 1 base, with 17 bases separating them. The germline gives CDR1 LNHDA, CDR2 SQIVND (reference sequence). CDR3 length: 16 residues. Amplification used 60 Vbeta primers and 13 Jbeta primers. Measured with immunoSEQ multiplex PCR; TCRdb has only the in-frame clones, and not every one. The sample includes 130,000 to 150,000 clones, 70% to 75% of them seen just once. This TCR was recovered from a human donor in good health. The J gene is TRBJ1-2, the V gene TRBV19; D is perhaps TRBD1 (5 bases). Material: PBMCs. In nucleotides, the CDR3 is TGTGCCAGTAGTCCCGATGTCTCCAGGGTTAACTATGGCTACACCTTC. It is translated as CASSPDVSRVNYGYTF.